The source of this TCR beta chain is a study of blood T cell repertoires in COVID-19. The wider study: The United States, Italy and Spain provided the acute and convalescent COVID-19 samples.

Ages ranged from about 18 to 89 years, with residence in about two dozen US areas. The germline V gene has CDR1 SGHDT and CDR2 YYEEEE. The CDR3 covers 13 residues. The V end lost 7 bases, the J end lost 14 bases, and 19 bases lay between the germline ends. Sequencing used immunoSEQ multiplex PCR; TCRdb keeps in-frame clones, though not all of them. The data show roughly 300,000 clones, around 90% seen once. The sample holds a few counts of this clone. The chain carries TRBV5-6 and TRBJ1-6; TRBD1 is a possible D gene (5 bases). The receptor comes from a woman aged 40 to 50 with acute COVID-19. Material: PBMCs or T cells enriched from blood (not recorded which). In nucleotides, the CDR3 is TGTGCCAGCTTAGGGGCAGGCCGTGGGGCCCTCCACTTT. Its translation is CASLGAGRGALHF.